This T cell receptor beta chain was identified during a study of siplizumab effects on memory and regulatory T cells. This CDR3 has 15 residues. Germline CDR1 SGHTA, CDR2 FQGNSA. After removal of 5 bases from V and 2 bases from J, the junction contained 7 bases not matched to a gene. Study outcomes and limitations: To unstimulated subsets, only a minor fraction of alloreactive clones could be mapped. Among sequences traceable to unstimulated CD4+ memory cells, alloreactive ones were significantly reduced by siplizumab. Reactions containing siplizumab showed mappable alloreactive CD4+ clones averaging roughly 70% Treg-derived, versus roughly 30% in controls.

Some clones are missing from TCRdb's copy, which holds only in-frame ones; the method was immunoSEQ multiplex PCR. The sample holds fewer than 130,000 clones, more than 90% seen once. Concerning this clone itself: The target antigen is unknown.

The genes are TRBV7-2 and TRBJ1-2; 8 bases fit TRBD1. The sequencing sample was made of CD4+ T cells sorted from blood. This clonotype was sampled from a human donor in good health. For the CDR3, the DNA is TGTGCCAGCAGCCCCGGACAGGGATGGAACTATGGCTACACCTTC. Translated, it gives CASSPGQGWNYGYTF.